The clone carrying this T cell receptor (beta chain) was detected ten times or more. Its antigen is as yet unknown. The sample is drawn from a study of T cells after yellow fever vaccination. The overall study: SMART-Seq v4 Ultra Low Input prepared the low-cell-number fractions.

Overall study results and limits: By day 5 rather than day 15, the secondary response had peaked, though it was weaker.

TCRdb re-called the 5' RACE reads through MiXCR, storing one row per CDR3 protein. The repertoire holds 200,000 to 300,000 distinct CDR3 sequences, with approximately 3.8% as singletons. Source: PBMCs, taken 15 days after the yellow fever booster vaccination. This TCR was recovered from a man between 18 and 35 years old who received the YFV17D yellow fever vaccine.

In nucleotides, the CDR3 is TGTGCCAGCAGCTTAGTCAGCGATAACTATGGCTACACCTTC. This codes for CASSLVSDNYGYTF. This rearrangement joins TRBV5-4 to TRBJ1-2; D is undetermined. This CDR3 has 14 residues. CDR1 is SGHNT and CDR2 is YYREEE in the germline V gene (reference sequence). Trimming cost V 2 bases and J 1 base, with 9 bases left between them.